Listed here are 24 T cell receptor beta chains from one sample, sequenced in a study of T cells in Graves' hyperthyroidism and ophthalmopathy. From RNA transcripts, TCR beta CDR3 regions were amplified. Using the HTBI primer set, a first-round RT-PCR was run on the TCR CDR3. TCRdb reprocessed the multiplex PCR reads with MiXCR, giving one entry per CDR3 protein. The sample includes hundreds of thousands of distinct CDR3 sequences, approximately 14% of them seen just once. Sequencing used blood. Source of these receptors: a woman aged 45-65 years with Graves' ophthalmopathy.

This clonotype was seen ten or more times. Relative to the germline gene, one junction end is altered; a read error may explain this. The chain couples TRBV4-2 to TRBJ1-3; D is uncertain. From germline, CDR1 is LGHNA and CDR2 YNFKEQ. The CDR3 has 14 residues. Written as DNA, the CDR3 is TGCGCCAGCAGCCAAGTTGGAGCTGGAAACACCATATATTTT. Its protein product is CASSQVGAGNTIYF.

The rearrangement uses TRBV28 and TRBJ2-1; no reliable D call. The CDR3 is 15 residues long. The germline V gene has CDR1 MDHEN and CDR2 SYDVKM. V lost 5 bases, J lost 4 bases, and 15 bases lay in between. CDR3: CASSIRARKYNEQFF. The CDR3 DNA sequence: TGTGCCAGCAGTATCCGGGCCAGAAAATACAATGAGCAGTTCTTC.

This clonotype was picked up a small number of times. V usage is TRBV7-2 and J usage is TRBJ1-2; 10 bases fit TRBD1. The CDR3 is made up of 15 amino acids. The germline V gene has CDR1 SGHTA and CDR2 FQGNSA. The J segment lost 4 bases and the V segment lost 6 bases, leaving 8 bases of the junction unmatched. For the CDR3, the DNA is TGTGCCAGCAGAAGGGACAGGGGCGGGAGCTATGGCTACACCTTC. It encodes CASRRDRGGSYGYTF. Full variable domain (remainder filled in from reference TRBV7-2 and TRBJ1-2): GAGVSQSPSNKVTEKGKDVELRCDPISGHTALYWYRQSLGQGLEFLIYFQGNSAPDKSGLPSDRFSAERTGGSVSTLTIQRTQQEDSAVYLCASRRDRGGSYGYTFGSGTRLTVV.

The J gene is TRBJ2-1, the V gene TRBV15; D uncertain. Germline V gives CDR1 LNHNV, CDR2 YYDKDF (reference sequence). The V end was cut by 4 bases, the J end by 0 bases, with 7 bases between. The CDR3 is 14 residues long. CDR3 DNA sequence: TGTGCCACCAGCACTCCAGGCTCCTACAATGAGCAGTTCTTC. Translated, it gives CATSTPGSYNEQFF.

This clonotype occurred a few times. V is TRBV7-9 and J is TRBJ2-2, with TRBD2 as a possible D gene (5 bases). Between the trimmed V and J ends, which lost 5 bases and 7 bases, there was a span of 11 bases. This CDR3 spans 13 amino acids. Germline loops: CDR1 SEHNR, CDR2 FQNEAQ (reference sequence). The CDR3 reads CASSPSRDGELFF. CDR3 DNA: TGTGCCAGCAGCCCTTCGAGGGACGGGGAGCTGTTTTTT.

This clonotype was found many times. The CDR3 protein is CSARDRQGSGNTIYF. Here the CDR3 DNA reads TGCAGTGCTAGAGATCGCCAGGGGAGTGGAAACACCATATATTTT. The chain recombines TRBV20-1 with TRBJ1-3; D perhaps matches TRBD1 (6 bases). Germline V lookup: CDR1 DFQATT, CDR2 SNEGSKA (reference sequence). Trimming removed 0 bases at V and 3 bases at J, with 12 bases between. The CDR3 length is 15 residues.

This rearrangement joins TRBV20-1 to TRBJ1-5; 8 bases align to TRBD1. From germline, CDR1 is DFQATT and CDR2 SNEGSKA (reference sequence). V lost 6 bases and J lost 2; bases outside the gene matches: 9. The CDR3 has 15 amino acids. The CDR3 bases are TGCAGTGCCCTCGGACAGGGCGGGGGCAATCAGCCCCAGCATTTT. It specifies CSALGQGGGNQPQHF.

This clonotype was detected only a few times. This chain links TRBV20-1 with TRBJ2-3, with 14 bases matching TRBD2. V shed 3 bases and J 2 bases; nucleotides not matched to a gene: 16. The CDR3 spans 20 residues. Germline values: CDR1 DFQATT, CDR2 SNEGSKA (reference sequence). CDR3 nucleotides: TGCAGTGCTAGCACACCGTTGACTAGCGGGAGGGCGGTTTCCACAGATACGCAGTATTTT. Protein sequence: CSASTPLTSGRAVSTDTQYF.

This clonotype occurred a few times. The chain joins TRBV7-9 to TRBJ1-1; 7 positions match TRBD1. J was trimmed by 2 bases and V by 8 bases; bases with no gene match: 11. The CDR3 spans 15 residues. The V gene's germline CDR1 is SEHNR and CDR2 FQNEAQ (reference sequence). The CDR3 reads CASGSYRGTNTEAFF. CDR3 sequence (DNA): TGTGCCAGCGGCTCATACAGGGGAACCAACACTGAAGCTTTCTTT. Using reference TRBV7-9 and TRBJ1-1 for the parts outside the CDR3, the full variable domain is DTGVSQNPRHKITKRGQNVTFRCDPISEHNRLYWYRQTLGQGPEFLTYFQNEAQLEKSRLLSDRFSAERPKGSFSTLEIQRTEQGDSAMYLCASGSYRGTNTEAFFGQGTRLTVV.

Regarding this clonotype: A much bigger clone sits one base away, suggesting this may be a read error. This chain connects TRBV5-1 to TRBJ2-1; 11 bases agree with TRBD1. The germline CDR1 and CDR2 sequences are SGHRS and YFSETQ. This CDR3 contains 17 residues. V lost 0 bases, J lost 1 base, and 3 bases stayed unmatched. The CDR3 nucleotides read TGCGCCAGCAGCTTGGTCGGGACAGGGGGTTCCTACAATGAGCAGTTCTTC. The encoded protein is CASSLVGTGGSYNEQFF.

This clonotype has ten or more counts. The CDR3 sequence is CASSAQTRKTGPRGELFF. CDR3 bases: TGTGCCAGCAGCGCCCAAACTCGAAAGACAGGGCCACGCGGGGAGCTGTTTTTT. The V call is TRBV7-3, the J call TRBJ2-2, with 7 bases identical to TRBD1. V dropped 5 bases and J dropped 7; count of bases not matched to a gene: 19. The germline V gene encodes CDR1 SGHTA and CDR2 FQGTGA. The CDR3 runs 18 residues.

A note on this clonotype: Since the CDR3 does not end with the conserved phenylalanine or tryptophan, this likely comes from a read error. V is TRBV27 and J is TRBJ1-2, with 9 bases fitting TRBD1. Germline CDR1 reads MNHEY; CDR2 reads SMNVEV (reference sequence). This CDR3 spans 18 amino acids. The CDR3 DNA reads as TGTGCCAGCAGTTTATCGGGGACAGGGCGGGGGTATAACTATGGATACACCCTC. It yields the protein CASSLSGTGRGYNYGYTL.

Comment on this clonotype: Here the CDR3 omits its conserved ending phenylalanine or tryptophan, so a read error is the likely source. The chain carries TRBV3-1 and TRBJ1-2; TRBD1 is a possible D gene (6 bases). The CDR3 has 16 amino acids. Deletions cut 3 bases from V and 3 bases from J, with 17 bases between. Germline lookup yields CDR1 LGHDT and CDR2 YNNKEL (reference sequence). The CDR3 reads CASSQLTQGMDYGYTL. The DNA of the CDR3 is TGTGCCAGCAGCCAGTTAACCCAGGGGATGGACTATGGCTACACCCTC.

This clonotype was detected ten times or more. J is TRBJ1-2 and V is TRBV28; D not resolved. This CDR3 contains 11 residues. Between the trimmed V and J ends, which lost 8 bases and 13 bases, there was a span of 17 bases. The V gene's germline CDR1 is MDHEN and CDR2 SYDVKM. The CDR3 DNA follows: TGTGCCAGCTGCGAGACCTCCCGCTGCACCTTC. It translates to CASCETSRCTF.

This clonotype was counted ten times or more. The V and J genes are TRBV30 and TRBJ2-1, with D unclear. Trimming pared 4 bases from V and 7 bases from J, leaving 8 bases between. This CDR3 has 11 residues. CDR1 is GTSNPN and CDR2 is SVGIG in the germline V gene (reference sequence). The CDR3 sequence is CAWTTRNEQFF. The CDR3, as DNA: TGTGCCTGGACGACCAGAAATGAGCAGTTCTTC.

The chain combines TRBV5-6 with TRBJ2-1, with a possible D match to TRBD2 (6 bases). Germline-derived CDR1 and CDR2 are SGHDT and YYEEEE. This CDR3 contains 15 residues. Trimming shortened V by 2 bases and J by 4 bases, and 13 bases separated the two germline ends. The CDR3 coding sequence is TGTGCCAGCAGCTTAGGTCTAGCGATGTACAATGAGCAGTTCTTC. Protein product: CASSLGLAMYNEQFF.

As concerns this clonotype: The junction shows a germline mismatch at one end, possibly a read error. The V call is TRBV4-2, the J call TRBJ1-5; 12 bases are a match to TRBD1. The CDR3 covers 16 residues. Germline lookup yields CDR1 LGHNA and CDR2 YNFKEQ. The CDR3, as DNA: TGTGCCAGCAGCCATACGGGACAGGGGGCAGATCAGCCCCAGCAATTT. Amino acids: CASSHTGQGADQPQQF.

This CDR3 reads CSGIYTDTQYF. CDR3 nucleotide sequence: TGCAGCGGAATTTATACAGATACGCAGTATTTT. V and J are TRBV29-1 and TRBJ2-3; D not resolved. This CDR3 has 11 amino acids. The germline V gene encodes CDR1 SQVTM and CDR2 ANQGSEA. The V gene lost 7 bases and the J gene lost 3 bases, with 8 bases spanning the gap.

Ten or more counts support this clonotype. This chain links TRBV12-3 or TRBV12-4 with TRBJ2-7, with TRBD1 matching over 9 bases. V gave up 6 bases and J gave up 5 bases; unmatched junction bases: 11. The CDR3 contains 15 residues. The CDR3 nucleotides read TGTGCCAGCAGCCCAAACAGGGGGCAGGTCAACGAGCAGTACTTC. Protein product: CASSPNRGQVNEQYF.

The V and J genes are TRBV20-1 and TRBJ2-1, with 10 bases fitting TRBD2. The germline CDR1 and CDR2 sequences are DFQATT and SNEGSKA (reference sequence). This CDR3 has 14 residues. V was pared by 1 base and J by 12 bases, with 9 bases of the junction left unmatched. CDR3 residues: CSARVRELAGWQFF. CDR3 DNA sequence: TGCAGTGCTAGAGTCAGGGAACTAGCGGGATGGCAGTTCTTC.

The chain employs TRBV5-4 and TRBJ2-2; D call uncertain. Germline loops: CDR1 SGHNT, CDR2 YYREEE (reference sequence). CDR3 length equals 14 residues. Trimming cost V 4 bases and J 1 base, with 8 bases left between them. The CDR3 region is CASSVTRNTGELFF. CDR3 nucleotides: TGTGCCAGCAGCGTAACCAGGAACACCGGGGAGCTGTTTTTT. Variable domain in full (rest from reference TRBV5-4 and TRBJ2-2): ETGVTQSPTHLIKTRGQQVTLRCSSQSGHNTVSWYQQALGQGPQFIFQYYREEENGRGNFPPRFSGLQFPNYSSELNVNALELDDSALYLCASSVTRNTGELFFGEGSRLTVL.

A note on this clonotype: Germline is not matched at one junction end, which may reflect a read error. The chain carries TRBV7-9 and TRBJ2-1; no firm D call. Per the germline V gene, CDR1 is SEHNR and CDR2 is FQNEAQ (reference sequence). CDR3 length: 12 residues. In nucleotides, the CDR3 is TGTGCCAGCAGCTTAGTCCGCAATGAGCAGCTCTTC. Its protein is CASSLVRNEQLF.

This clonotype was seen a handful of times. The chain combines TRBV7-9 with TRBJ1-6, with no clear D. Germline V CDR1 and CDR2: SEHNR, FQNEAQ (reference sequence). Between the trimmed V and J ends, which lost 4 bases and 8 bases, there was a span of 6 bases. The CDR3 is made up of 12 amino acids. The CDR3 spells CASSSRDSPLHF. The DNA of the CDR3 is TGTGCCAGCAGCTCGCGTGATTCACCCCTCCACTTT.

This clonotype turned up a few times. The chain carries TRBV5-4 and TRBJ2-1, with TRBD2 matching over 15 bases. CDR1 and CDR2 (germline): SGHNT, YYREEE (reference sequence). V was pared by 4 bases and J by 7 bases, with 6 bases of the junction left unmatched. The CDR3 has 16 amino acids. The CDR3 nucleotides are TGTGCCAGCAGCCCTCCTGGGACTAGCGGGAGGAATGAGCAGTTCTTC. It translates to CASSPPGTSGRNEQFF.